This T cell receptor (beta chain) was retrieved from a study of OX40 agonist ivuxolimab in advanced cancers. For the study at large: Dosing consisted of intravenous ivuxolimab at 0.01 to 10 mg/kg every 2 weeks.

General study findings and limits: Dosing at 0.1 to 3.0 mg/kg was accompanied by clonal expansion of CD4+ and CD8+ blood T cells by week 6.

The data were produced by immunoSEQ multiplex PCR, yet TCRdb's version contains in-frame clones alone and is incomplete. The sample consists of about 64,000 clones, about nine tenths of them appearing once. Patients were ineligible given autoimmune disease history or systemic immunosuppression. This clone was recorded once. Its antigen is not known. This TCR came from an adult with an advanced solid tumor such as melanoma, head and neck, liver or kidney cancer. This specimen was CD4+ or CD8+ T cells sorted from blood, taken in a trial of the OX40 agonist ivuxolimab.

CDR3: CAWGLGGSETQYF. The CDR3 DNA follows: TGTGCCTGGGGGCTTGGCGGGAGTGAGACCCAGTACTTC. This chain joins TRBV30 and TRBJ2-5; 7 bases fit TRBD2. The CDR3 length is 13 residues. Per germline, CDR1 GTSNPN and CDR2 SVGIG (reference sequence). V trimming: 5 bases; J trimming: 5 bases; junction bases outside the gene matches: 8.